This record covers a single T cell receptor beta chain. The entry originates in a study of blood T cell repertoires in COVID-19. In the study overall: Sources were T cells, B-cell-depleted T cells, or PBMCs; the material itself was cDNA or gDNA.

Donors in Cohort 3 counted as recovered after two negative PCRs, clearance, or symptom resolution. Germline values: CDR1 LNHDA, CDR2 SQIVND (reference sequence). The V gene end was trimmed by 3 bases and the J gene end by 5 bases; junction bases not matched to a gene: 8. The CDR3 covers 16 residues. The authors' processing: Counts of nucleated cells, estimated from reference gene primer amplification, were obtained. Some clones are missing from TCRdb's copy, which holds only in-frame ones; the method was immunoSEQ multiplex PCR. V and J calls and clone size are given by that table; D and trimming were obtained from the DNA. The sample carries 300,000 to 400,000 clones, 88% recorded once.

This sequence joins TRBV19 and TRBJ1-5; TRBD1 aligns across 9 bases. The TCR sequence derives from a woman aged 18-30 years who had recovered from COVID-19. Material: PBMCs or T cells enriched from blood (not recorded which). The CDR3 here is CASSINRGQGDQPQHF. The CDR3 nucleotides read TGTGCCAGTAGTATTAATAGGGGACAGGGCGATCAGCCCCAGCATTTT.